The 2 T cell receptor beta chains in this list originate from one sample, sequenced in a study of spatial heterogeneity in lung cancer. General observations from the study: Higher tumor mutation counts went along with higher counts of expanded intratumoral alpha and beta TCRs.

A single record per CDR3 protein comes from TCRdb applying MiXCR to the 5' RACE reads. The profile covers about 2,300 distinct CDR3 sequences, with more than 15% appearing a single time and around 9.5% taken by the ten largest. Time point specified: sample taken at primary tumor resection. No antigen has been identified for these receptors. The material was lung tumor tissue, obtained at surgery. All receptors come from a male donor with early-stage non-small cell lung cancer.

V and J are TRBV6-5 and TRBJ2-3; 11 nucleotides line up with TRBD1. CDR1 is MNHEY, CDR2 SVGAGI, per germline. The trim removed 10 bases at V and 3 bases at J, leaving 6 bases unmatched. The CDR3 is 14 amino acids. CDR3 sequence reads: CANSGDRGTDTQYF. The CDR3, as DNA: TGTGCCAACTCTGGGGACAGGGGGACAGATACGCAGTATTTT.

The chain recombines TRBV7-9 with TRBJ2-1; TRBD2 agrees at 9 bases. The germline V gene has CDR1 SEHNR and CDR2 FQNEAQ (reference sequence). J lost 8 bases, V lost 3 bases, and 11 bases had no gene match. This CDR3 is 16 amino acids long. CDR3 residues: CASSFMAGGPDYEQFF. The CDR3, as DNA: TGTGCCAGCAGCTTTATGGCGGGAGGGCCTGATTATGAGCAGTTCTTC.